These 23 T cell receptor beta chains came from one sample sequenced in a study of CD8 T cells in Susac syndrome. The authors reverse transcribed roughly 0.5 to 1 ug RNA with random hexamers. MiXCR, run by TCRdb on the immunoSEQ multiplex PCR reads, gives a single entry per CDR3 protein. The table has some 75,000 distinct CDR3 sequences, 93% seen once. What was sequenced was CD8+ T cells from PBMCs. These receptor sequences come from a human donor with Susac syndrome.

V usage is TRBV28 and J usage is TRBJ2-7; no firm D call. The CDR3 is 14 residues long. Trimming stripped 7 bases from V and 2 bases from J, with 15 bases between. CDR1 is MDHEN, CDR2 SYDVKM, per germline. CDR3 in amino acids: CASTPSQGTYEQYF. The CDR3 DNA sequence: TGTGCCAGCACCCCCTCACAAGGAACCTACGAGCAGTACTTC.

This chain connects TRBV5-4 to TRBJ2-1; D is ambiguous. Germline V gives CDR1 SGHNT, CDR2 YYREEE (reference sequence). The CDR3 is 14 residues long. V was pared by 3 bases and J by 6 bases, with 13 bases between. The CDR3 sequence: CASSSLLTPNEQFF. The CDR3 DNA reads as TGTGCCAGCAGCTCTTTACTAACCCCCAATGAGCAGTTCTTC.

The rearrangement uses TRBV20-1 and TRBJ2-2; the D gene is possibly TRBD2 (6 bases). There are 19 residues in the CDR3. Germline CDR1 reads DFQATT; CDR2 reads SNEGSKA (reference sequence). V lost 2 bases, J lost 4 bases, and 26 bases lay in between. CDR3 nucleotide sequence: TGCAGTGCTAGATTACAGGAGGACTCCGGGCGGGACGTCACCGGGGAGCTGTTTTTT. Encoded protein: CSARLQEDSGRDVTGELFF.

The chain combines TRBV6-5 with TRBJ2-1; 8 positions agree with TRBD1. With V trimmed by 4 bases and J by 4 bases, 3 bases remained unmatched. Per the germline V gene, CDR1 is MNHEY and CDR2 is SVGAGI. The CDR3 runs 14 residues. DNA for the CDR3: TGTGCCAGCAGTTTCCGGGACAGGTACAATGAGCAGTTCTTC. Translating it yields CASSFRDRYNEQFF.

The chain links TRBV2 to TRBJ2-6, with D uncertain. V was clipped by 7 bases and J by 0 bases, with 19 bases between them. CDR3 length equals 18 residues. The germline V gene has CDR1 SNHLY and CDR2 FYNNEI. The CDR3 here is CASKWSPTRASGANVLTF. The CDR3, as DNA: TGTGCCAGCAAGTGGTCACCTACAAGGGCCTCTGGGGCCAACGTCCTGACTTTC.

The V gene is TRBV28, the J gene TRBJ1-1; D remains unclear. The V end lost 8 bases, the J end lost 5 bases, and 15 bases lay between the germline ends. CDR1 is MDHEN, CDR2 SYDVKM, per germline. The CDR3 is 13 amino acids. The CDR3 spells CASQPPERTEAFF. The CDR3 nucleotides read TGTGCCAGCCAACCCCCCGAGAGGACTGAAGCTTTCTTT.

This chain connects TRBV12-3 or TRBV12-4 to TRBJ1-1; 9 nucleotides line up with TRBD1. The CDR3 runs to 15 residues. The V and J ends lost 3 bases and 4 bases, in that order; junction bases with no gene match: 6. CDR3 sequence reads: CASSLTTGGPTEAFF. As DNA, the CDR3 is TGTGCCAGCAGTTTGACCACAGGGGGCCCCACTGAAGCTTTCTTT.

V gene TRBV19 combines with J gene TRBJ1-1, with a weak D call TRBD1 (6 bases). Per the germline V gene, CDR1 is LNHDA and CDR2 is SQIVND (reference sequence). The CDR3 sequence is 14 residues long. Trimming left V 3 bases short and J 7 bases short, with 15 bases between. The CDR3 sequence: CASSMIGGADEAFF. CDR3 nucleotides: TGTGCCAGTAGTATGATTGGGGGCGCTGATGAAGCTTTCTTT.

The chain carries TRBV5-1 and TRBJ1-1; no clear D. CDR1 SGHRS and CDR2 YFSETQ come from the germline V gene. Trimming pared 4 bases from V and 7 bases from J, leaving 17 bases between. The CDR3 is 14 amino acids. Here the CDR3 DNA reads TGCGCCAGCAGCCGGGAAGAGACGGCGAGTGAAGCTTTCTTT. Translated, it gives CASSREETASEAFF.

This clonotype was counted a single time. As DNA, the CDR3 is TGCAGTGCTATTGGGTTCGCTAGCACAGATACGCAGTATTTT. This encodes CSAIGFASTDTQYF. The V call is TRBV20-1, the J call TRBJ2-3; D remains unclear. The germline V gene encodes CDR1 DFQATT and CDR2 SNEGSKA (reference sequence). Trimming cost V 4 bases and J 0 bases, with 11 bases left between them. The CDR3 is made up of 14 amino acids.

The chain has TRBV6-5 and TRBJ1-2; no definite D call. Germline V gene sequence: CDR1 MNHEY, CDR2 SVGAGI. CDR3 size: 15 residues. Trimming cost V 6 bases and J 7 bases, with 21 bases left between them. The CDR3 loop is CASSPSPIPGPGYTF. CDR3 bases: TGTGCCAGCAGCCCCAGCCCGATCCCCGGCCCTGGCTACACCTTC.

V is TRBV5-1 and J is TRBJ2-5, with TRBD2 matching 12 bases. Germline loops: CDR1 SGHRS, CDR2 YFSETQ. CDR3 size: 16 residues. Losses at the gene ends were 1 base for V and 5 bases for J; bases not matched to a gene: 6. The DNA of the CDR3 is TGCGCCAGCAGCTTGTCTCTAGCGGGAGGGATGGAGACCCAGTACTTC. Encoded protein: CASSLSLAGGMETQYF.

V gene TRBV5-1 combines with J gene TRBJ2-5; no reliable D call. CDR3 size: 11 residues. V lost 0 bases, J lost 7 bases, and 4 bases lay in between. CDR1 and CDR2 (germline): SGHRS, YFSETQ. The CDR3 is CASSLDGTQYF. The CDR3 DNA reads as TGCGCCAGCAGCTTGGATGGGACCCAGTACTTC.

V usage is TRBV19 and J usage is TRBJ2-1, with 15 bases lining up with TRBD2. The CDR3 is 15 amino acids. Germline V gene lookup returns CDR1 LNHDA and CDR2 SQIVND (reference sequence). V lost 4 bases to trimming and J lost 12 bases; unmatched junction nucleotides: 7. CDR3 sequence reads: CASSTGLAGGPRQFF. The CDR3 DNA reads TGTGCCAGTAGTACCGGACTAGCGGGAGGGCCTCGGCAGTTCTTC.

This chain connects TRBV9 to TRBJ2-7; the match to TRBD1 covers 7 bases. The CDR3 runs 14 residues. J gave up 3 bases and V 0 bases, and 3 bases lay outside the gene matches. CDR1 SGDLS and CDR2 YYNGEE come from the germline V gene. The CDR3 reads CASSVADRDYEQYF. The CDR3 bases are TGTGCCAGCAGCGTAGCAGACAGGGACTACGAGCAGTACTTC. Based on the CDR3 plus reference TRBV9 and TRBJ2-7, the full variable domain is DSGVTQTPKHLITATGQRVTLRCSPRSGDLSVYWYQQSLDQGLQFLIQYYNGEERAKGNILERFSAQQFPDLHSELNLSSLELGDSALYFCASSVADRDYEQYFGPGTRLTVT.

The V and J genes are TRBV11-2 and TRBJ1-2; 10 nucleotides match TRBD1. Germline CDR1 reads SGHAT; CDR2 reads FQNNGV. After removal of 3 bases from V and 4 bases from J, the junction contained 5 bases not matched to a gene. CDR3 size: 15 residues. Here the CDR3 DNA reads TGTGCCAGCAGCTTTGGGCGGGACAGGGGCTATGGCTACACCTTC. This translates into CASSFGRDRGYGYTF. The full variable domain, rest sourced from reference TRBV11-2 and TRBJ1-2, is EAGVAQSPRYKIIEKRQSVAFWCNPISGHATLYWYQQILGQGPKLLIQFQNNGVVDDSQLPKDRFSAERLKGVDSTLKIQPAKLEDSAVYLCASSFGRDRGYGYTFGSGTRLTVV.

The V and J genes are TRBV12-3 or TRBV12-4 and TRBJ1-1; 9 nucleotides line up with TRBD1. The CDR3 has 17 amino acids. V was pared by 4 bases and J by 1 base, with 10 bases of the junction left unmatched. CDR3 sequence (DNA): TGTGCCAGCAGTTACTACAGGGGGCGCGGTGGGAACACTGAAGCTTTCTTT. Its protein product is CASSYYRGRGGNTEAFF.

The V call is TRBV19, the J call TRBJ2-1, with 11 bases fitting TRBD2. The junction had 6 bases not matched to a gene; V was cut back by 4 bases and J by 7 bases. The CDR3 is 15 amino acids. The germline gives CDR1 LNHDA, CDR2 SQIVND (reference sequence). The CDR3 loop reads CASSTPGTSGNEQFF. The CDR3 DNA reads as TGTGCCAGTAGTACTCCCGGGACTAGCGGTAATGAGCAGTTCTTC.

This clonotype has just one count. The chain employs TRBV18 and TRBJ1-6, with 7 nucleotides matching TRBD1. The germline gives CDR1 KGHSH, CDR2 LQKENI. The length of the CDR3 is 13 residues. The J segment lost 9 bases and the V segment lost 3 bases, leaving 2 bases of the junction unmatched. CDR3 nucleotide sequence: TGTGCCAGCTCACCGTACAGGGGTTCACCCCTCCACTTT. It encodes CASSPYRGSPLHF.

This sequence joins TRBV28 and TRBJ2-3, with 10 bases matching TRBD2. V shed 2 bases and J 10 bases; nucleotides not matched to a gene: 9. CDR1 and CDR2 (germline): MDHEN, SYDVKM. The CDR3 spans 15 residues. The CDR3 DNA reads TGTGCCAGCAGTTTACCGGCTAGCGGGAGTAATGCGCAGTATTTT. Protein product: CASSLPASGSNAQYF.

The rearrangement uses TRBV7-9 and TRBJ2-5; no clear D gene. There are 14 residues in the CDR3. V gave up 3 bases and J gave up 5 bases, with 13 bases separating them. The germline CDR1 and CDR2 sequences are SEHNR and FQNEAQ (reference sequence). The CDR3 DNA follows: TGTGCCAGCAGCTTGAGGCCCCAAGTGGAGACCCAGTACTTC. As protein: CASSLRPQVETQYF.

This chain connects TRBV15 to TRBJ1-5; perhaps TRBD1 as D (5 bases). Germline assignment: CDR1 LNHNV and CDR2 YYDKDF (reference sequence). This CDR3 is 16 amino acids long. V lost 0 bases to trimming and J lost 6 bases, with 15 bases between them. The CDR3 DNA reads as TGTGCCACCAGCAGAGATCTATCGGGGGTGGCTCAGCCCCAGCATTTT. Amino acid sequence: CATSRDLSGVAQPQHF.

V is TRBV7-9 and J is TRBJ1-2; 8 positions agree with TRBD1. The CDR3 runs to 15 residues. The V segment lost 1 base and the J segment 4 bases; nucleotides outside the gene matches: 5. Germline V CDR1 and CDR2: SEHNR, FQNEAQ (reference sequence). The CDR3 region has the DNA TGTGCCAGCAGCTTAGGAGGACAGGGTAGCTATGGCTACACCTTC. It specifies CASSLGGQGSYGYTF.